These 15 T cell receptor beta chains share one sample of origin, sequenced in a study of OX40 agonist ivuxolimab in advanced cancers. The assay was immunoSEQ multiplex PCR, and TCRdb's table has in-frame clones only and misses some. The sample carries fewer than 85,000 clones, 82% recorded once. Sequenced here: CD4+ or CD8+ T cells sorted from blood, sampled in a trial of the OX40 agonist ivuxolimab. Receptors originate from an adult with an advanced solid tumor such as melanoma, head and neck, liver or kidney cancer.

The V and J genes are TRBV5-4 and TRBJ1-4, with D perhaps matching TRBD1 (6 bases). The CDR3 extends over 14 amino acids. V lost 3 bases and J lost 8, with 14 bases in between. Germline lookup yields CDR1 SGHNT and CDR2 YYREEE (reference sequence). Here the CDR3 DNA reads TGTGCCAGCAGCTCACAGGGAGAAGGCGAAAAACTGTTTTTT. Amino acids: CASSSQGEGEKLFF.

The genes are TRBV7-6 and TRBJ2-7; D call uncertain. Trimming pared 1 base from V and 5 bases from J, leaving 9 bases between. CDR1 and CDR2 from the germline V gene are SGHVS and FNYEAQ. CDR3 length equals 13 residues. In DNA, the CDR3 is TGTGCCAGCAGCTTAGACACCTATGACGAGCAGTACTTC. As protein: CASSLDTYDEQYF.

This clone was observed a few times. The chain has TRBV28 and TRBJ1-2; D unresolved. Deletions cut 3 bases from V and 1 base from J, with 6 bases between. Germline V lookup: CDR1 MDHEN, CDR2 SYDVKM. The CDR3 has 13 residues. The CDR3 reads CASSLVINYGYTF. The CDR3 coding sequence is TGTGCCAGCAGTTTGGTCATTAACTATGGCTACACCTTC.

The DNA of the CDR3 is TGTGCCAGCCGGGGAGGAGGGAGTAGCAATCAGCCCCAGCATTTT. Translated, it gives CASRGGGSSNQPQHF. The chain has TRBV6-5 and TRBJ1-5; the D is unclear. Deletions cut 8 bases from V and 0 bases from J, with 14 bases between. The CDR3 is 15 amino acids. The germline gives CDR1 MNHEY, CDR2 SVGAGI.

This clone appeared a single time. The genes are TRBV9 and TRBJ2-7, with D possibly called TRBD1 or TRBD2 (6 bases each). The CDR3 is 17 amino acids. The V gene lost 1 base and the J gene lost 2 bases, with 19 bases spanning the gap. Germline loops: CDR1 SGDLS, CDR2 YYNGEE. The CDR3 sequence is CASSVSPLVRGPYEQYF. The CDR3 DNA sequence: TGTGCCAGCAGCGTAAGCCCCCTGGTCCGGGGGCCCTACGAGCAGTACTTC.

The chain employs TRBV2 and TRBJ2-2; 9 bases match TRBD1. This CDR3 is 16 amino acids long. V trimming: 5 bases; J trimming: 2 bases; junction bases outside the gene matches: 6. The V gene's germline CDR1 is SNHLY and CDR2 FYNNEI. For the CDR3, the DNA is TGTGCCAGCAGTCTTCGACAGGGGGGAAACACCGGGGAGCTGTTTTTT. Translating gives CASSLRQGGNTGELFF.

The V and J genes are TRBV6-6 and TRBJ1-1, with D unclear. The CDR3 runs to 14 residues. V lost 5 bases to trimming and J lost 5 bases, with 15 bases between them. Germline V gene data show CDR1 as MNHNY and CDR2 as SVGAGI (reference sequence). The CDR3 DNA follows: TGTGCCAGCAGTCCCGGGCTGGGGAAAACTGAAGCTTTCTTT. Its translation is CASSPGLGKTEAFF.

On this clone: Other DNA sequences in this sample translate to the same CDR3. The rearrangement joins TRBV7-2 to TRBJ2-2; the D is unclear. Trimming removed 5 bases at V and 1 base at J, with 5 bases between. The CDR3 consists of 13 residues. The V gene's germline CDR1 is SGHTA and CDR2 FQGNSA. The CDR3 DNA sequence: TGTGCCAGCAGCCTGAGGAACACCGGGGAGCTGTTTTTT. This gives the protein CASSLRNTGELFF.

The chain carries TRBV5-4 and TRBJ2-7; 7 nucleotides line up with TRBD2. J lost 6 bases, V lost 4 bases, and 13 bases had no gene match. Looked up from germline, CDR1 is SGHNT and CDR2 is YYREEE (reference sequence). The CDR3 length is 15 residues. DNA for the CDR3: TGTGCCAGCAGCCCGTGGGGCGGGAGCGATACCGAGCAGTACTTC. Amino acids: CASSPWGGSDTEQYF. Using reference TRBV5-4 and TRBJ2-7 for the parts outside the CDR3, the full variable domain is ETGVTQSPTHLIKTRGQQVTLRCSSQSGHNTVSWYQQALGQGPQFIFQYYREEENGRGNFPPRFSGLQFPNYSSELNVNALELDDSALYLCASSPWGGSDTEQYFGPGTRLTVT.

CDR3 sequence: CASMDNHQPQHF. The DNA of the CDR3 is TGTGCCAGCATGGACAATCATCAGCCCCAGCATTTT. J is TRBJ1-5 and V is TRBV28; TRBD1 is a possible D gene (5 bases). Germline V gene data show CDR1 as MDHEN and CDR2 as SYDVKM. The CDR3 is made up of 12 amino acids. The V and J ends lost 7 bases and 5 bases respectively, with 9 bases between them.

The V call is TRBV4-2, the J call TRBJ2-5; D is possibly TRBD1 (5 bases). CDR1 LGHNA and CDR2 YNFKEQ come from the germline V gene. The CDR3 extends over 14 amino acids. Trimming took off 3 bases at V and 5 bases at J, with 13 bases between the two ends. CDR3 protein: CASSHQDSGETQYF. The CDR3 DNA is TGTGCCAGCAGCCATCAAGATTCAGGGGAGACCCAGTACTTC.

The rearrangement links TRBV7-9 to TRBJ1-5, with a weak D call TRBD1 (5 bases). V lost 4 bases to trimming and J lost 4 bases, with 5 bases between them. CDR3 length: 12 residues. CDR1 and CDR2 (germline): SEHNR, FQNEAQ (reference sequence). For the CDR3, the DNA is TGTGCCAGCAGCTCAGGGAATCAGCCCCAGCATTTT. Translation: CASSSGNQPQHF.

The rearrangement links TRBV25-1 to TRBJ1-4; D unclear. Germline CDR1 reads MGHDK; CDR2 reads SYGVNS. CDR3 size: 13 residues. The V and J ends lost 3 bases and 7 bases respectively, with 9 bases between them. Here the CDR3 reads CASSESGREKLFF. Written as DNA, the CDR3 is TGTGCCAGCAGTGAGTCCGGGCGTGAAAAACTGTTTTTT.

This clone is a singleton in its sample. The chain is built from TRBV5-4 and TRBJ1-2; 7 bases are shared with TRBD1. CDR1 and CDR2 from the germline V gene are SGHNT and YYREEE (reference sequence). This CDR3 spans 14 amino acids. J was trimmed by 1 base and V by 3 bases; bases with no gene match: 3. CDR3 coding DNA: TGTGCCAGCAGCTCGGGACAGCGTAACTATGGCTACACCTTC. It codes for CASSSGQRNYGYTF.

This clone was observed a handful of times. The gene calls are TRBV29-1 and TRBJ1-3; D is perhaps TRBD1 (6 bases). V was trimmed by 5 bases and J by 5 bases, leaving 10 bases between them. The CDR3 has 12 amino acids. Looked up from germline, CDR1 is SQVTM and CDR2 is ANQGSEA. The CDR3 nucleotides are TGCAGCGTTTCAGGGGCCAGAAACACCATATATTTT. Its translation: CSVSGARNTIYF.